This T cell receptor (beta chain) was sequenced in a study of metastatic and nonmetastatic thyroid tumors. About the study: Malignant thyroid and benign thyroid patients provided blood and tumor or nodule tissue whose repertoires were compared.

Losses at the gene ends were 5 bases for V and 0 bases for J; bases not matched to a gene: 6. The CDR3 consists of 17 residues. CDR1 is MDHEN and CDR2 is SYDVKM in the germline V gene. Study-level results: A significant increase in TCR beta diversity was reportedly seen in malignant thyroid tumors relative to benign nodules, in blood and tumor.

No patient had received any treatment before thyroid surgery. Original data processing: A classifier of distant metastasis in papillary thyroid cancer was built from CDR3 differences (across clinicopathological groups). TCRdb re-called clones from the PCR reads using MiXCR. These V and J calls derive from TCRdb rather than the authors' analysis. The sample records approximately 21,000 clones, roughly 24% being singletons. A word on this clone: Its antigen is not known.

The sequencing input was blood. The V gene is TRBV28, the J gene TRBJ2-6; 8 bases agree with TRBD1. The source is a male donor with papillary thyroid cancer or a benign thyroid nodule (not recorded which). Some clones in this sample may be carry-over from other donors' samples. CDR3 DNA sequence: TGTGCCAGCAGTGGGACAGGTGGGGACTCTGGGGCCAACGTCCTGACTTTC. This codes for CASSGTGGDSGANVLTF.